The TCR beta chain under discussion was sequenced for a study of CD8+CD57+ T cells in acquired aplastic anemia. Genomic DNA provided the template from which TCR beta VDJ and CDR3 profiles were obtained. TCRdb re-derived calls from the reads in MiXCR, one entry per CDR3 protein. The repertoire holds around 430,000 distinct CDR3 sequences, with under 40% as singletons. This CDR3 has 14 amino acids. The ends lost 3 bases at V and 3 bases at J; junction bases unmatched: 3. The germline gives CDR1 ENHRY, CDR2 SYGVKD. It was patients with CD8+CD57+ cell expansion by flow cytometry who were chosen for sequencing. Patients were therapy-naive when their blood was sampled.

What was sequenced was sorted CD4+, CD8+, or CD8+CD57+ T cells (not recorded which) from PBMCs. This clonotype was sampled from a human donor with aplastic anemia. V gene TRBV10-3 combines with J gene TRBJ1-1; 8 bases align to TRBD1. The CDR3 nucleotides are TGTGCCATCAGTGACTCGGGACAGGACACTGAAGCTTTCTTT. This sequence encodes CAISDSGQDTEAFF.